This T cell receptor beta chain was documented in a study of blood T cell repertoires in COVID-19. Study in general: Acute and convalescent COVID-19 specimens originated in the United States, Italy and Spain. T cells, B-cell-depleted T cells, or PBMCs provided the cDNA or gDNA that served as material.

To note about this clone: The same CDR3 arises from other DNA sequences in this sample as well.

Study processing details: It was from reference gene primer amplification that nucleated cell counts were estimated. TCRdb's table, derived via immunoSEQ multiplex PCR, lists solely in-frame clones and lacks some. V, J and clone size are those of that table, while D and trimming were read from the DNA. The profile shows about 240,000 clones, about nine tenths of them singletons. This CDR3 comprises 15 residues. Germline loops: CDR1 LNHDA, CDR2 SQIVND (reference sequence). The germline V and J ends were trimmed by 7 bases and 3 bases, with 13 bases remaining between them. The V gene is TRBV19, the J gene TRBJ2-6, with D tentatively TRBD1 (6 bases). This receptor was obtained from a man between 60 and 70 years old who had recovered from COVID-19. The specimen sequenced was peripheral blood. In DNA form, the CDR3 reads TGTGCCAGTACCCGACAGGCGTATGGGGCCAACGTCCTGACTTTC. It codes for CASTRQAYGANVLTF.